Shown below are 5 T cell receptor beta chains from a single sample sequenced in a study of human T cells and chemical hapten exposure. Time point meaning: pre-sensitization, week 0. Treatment given: therapeutic diphenylcyclopropenone sensitization with weekly scalp DPC. From the RACE reads, TCRdb called clonotypes with MiXCR, one entry per CDR3 protein. The data contain approximately 52,000 distinct CDR3 sequences, approximately 8.8% of them singletons. The source was whole blood, collected in connection with sensitization to the hapten diphenylcyclopropenone (DPC). The receptors were gathered from a middle-aged woman with alopecia areata. Some clones in this sample may be carry-over from other donors' samples.

About this clonotype: Its ends do not fully match the called genes, so a read error is possible. The J gene is TRBJ2-7, the V gene TRBV6-2 or TRBV6-3, with a tentative D call TRBD2 (5 bases). CDR1 is MNHEY and CDR2 is SVGEGT in the germline V gene. This CDR3 is 12 amino acids long. For the CDR3, the DNA is TGTGCCAGCAGTGACTCGAGGAGGAGGCAGTACTTC. Translation gives CASSDSRRRQYF.

Ten or more counts support this clonotype. The V and J genes are TRBV6-6 and TRBJ1-5; 8 positions match TRBD1. Germline CDR1 is MNHNY and CDR2 is SVGAGI (reference sequence). The J segment lost 0 bases and the V segment lost 6 bases, leaving 4 bases of the junction unmatched. CDR3 length: 15 amino acids. CDR3 loop: CASRLTGDSNQPQHF. The CDR3 DNA is TGTGCCAGCAGGCTGACAGGGGATAGCAATCAGCCCCAGCATTTT.

This clonotype occurred many times. CDR3 residues: CASASFRGELFF. The DNA for the CDR3 is TGTGCCAGCGCGTCATTCAGGGGGGAGCTGTTTTTT. This chain uses TRBV6-6 with TRBJ2-2; no definite D call. The V end was cut by 8 bases, the J end by 8 bases, with 12 bases between. CDR1 and CDR2 (germline): MNHNY, SVGAGI (reference sequence). CDR3 length equals 12 residues.

This clonotype was observed at least ten times. The chain combines TRBV4-1 with TRBJ2-1; D remains unclear. Germline V gene data show CDR1 as MGHRA and CDR2 as YSYEKL. The CDR3 is made up of 15 amino acids. The V end was cut by 0 bases, the J end by 2 bases, with 8 bases between. CDR3 DNA: TGCGCCAGCAGCCAAGATTTCGAGGCCTACAATGAGCAGTTCTTC. Translation: CASSQDFEAYNEQFF.

This clonotype was counted many times. This sequence joins TRBV12-3 or TRBV12-4 and TRBJ1-1; tentatively, D is TRBD1 (6 bases). Trimming cost V 3 bases and J 0 bases, with 11 bases left between them. CDR3 length equals 15 residues. This CDR3 is CASSLDRGLNTEAFF. For the CDR3, the DNA is TGTGCCAGCAGTTTGGACAGAGGGTTGAACACTGAAGCTTTCTTT.